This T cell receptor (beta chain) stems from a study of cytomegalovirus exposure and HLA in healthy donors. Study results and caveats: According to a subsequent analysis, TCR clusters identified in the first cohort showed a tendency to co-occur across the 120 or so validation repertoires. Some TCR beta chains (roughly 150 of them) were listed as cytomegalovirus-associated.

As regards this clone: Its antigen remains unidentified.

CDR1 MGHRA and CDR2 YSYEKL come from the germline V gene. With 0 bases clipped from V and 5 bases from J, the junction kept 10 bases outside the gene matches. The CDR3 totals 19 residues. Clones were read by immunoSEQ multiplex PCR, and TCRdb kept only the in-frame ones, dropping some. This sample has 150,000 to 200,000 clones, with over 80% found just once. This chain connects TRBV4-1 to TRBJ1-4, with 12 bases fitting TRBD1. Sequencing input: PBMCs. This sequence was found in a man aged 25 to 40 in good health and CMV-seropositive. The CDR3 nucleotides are TGCGCCAGCAGCCAAGATCTTAGGGACAGGGGGCGCCTGAATGAAAAACTGTTTTTT. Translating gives CASSQDLRDRGRLNEKLFF.